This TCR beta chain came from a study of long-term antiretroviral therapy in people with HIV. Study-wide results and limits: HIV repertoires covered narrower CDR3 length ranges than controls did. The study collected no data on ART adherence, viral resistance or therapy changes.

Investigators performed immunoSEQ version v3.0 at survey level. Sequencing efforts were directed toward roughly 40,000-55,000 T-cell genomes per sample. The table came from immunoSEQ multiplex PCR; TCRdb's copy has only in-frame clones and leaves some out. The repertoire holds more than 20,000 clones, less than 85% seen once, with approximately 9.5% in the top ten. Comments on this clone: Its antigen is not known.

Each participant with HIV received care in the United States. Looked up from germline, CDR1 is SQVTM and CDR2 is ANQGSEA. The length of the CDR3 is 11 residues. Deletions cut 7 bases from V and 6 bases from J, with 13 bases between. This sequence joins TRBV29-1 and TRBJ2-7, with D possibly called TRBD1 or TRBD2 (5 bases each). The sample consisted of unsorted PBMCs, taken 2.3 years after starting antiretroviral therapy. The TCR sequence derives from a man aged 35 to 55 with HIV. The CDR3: CSAWDAGEQYF. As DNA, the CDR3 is TGCAGCGCCTGGGACGCCGGCGAGCAGTACTTC.